The text below deals with one T cell receptor beta chain. As originally analysed: Estimation of nucleated cell counts was performed using reference gene primer amplification. The assay was immunoSEQ multiplex PCR, and TCRdb's table has in-frame clones only and misses some. From that table come the V and J calls and clone size; the DNA was used to work out D and trimming. The sample lists about 95,000 clones; around nine tenths were seen once. This entry belongs to a study of blood T cell repertoires in COVID-19. Study-wide context: There were acute and convalescent COVID-19 samples, and they came from the United States, Italy and Spain.

The sample consisted of peripheral blood. This clonotype was obtained from a woman between 45 and 60 years old in a cohort sampled during active COVID-19.

CDR3 protein: CASSLRTTSSYEQYF. The CDR3 DNA sequence: TGTGCCAGCAGCTTGAGGACAACAAGCTCCTACGAGCAGTACTTC. The rearrangement joins TRBV5-8 to TRBJ2-7; D may be TRBD1 (5 bases). This CDR3 has 15 residues. CDR1 is SGHTS, CDR2 YDEGEE, per germline. The V gene lost 1 base and the J gene lost 0 bases, with 11 bases spanning the gap.